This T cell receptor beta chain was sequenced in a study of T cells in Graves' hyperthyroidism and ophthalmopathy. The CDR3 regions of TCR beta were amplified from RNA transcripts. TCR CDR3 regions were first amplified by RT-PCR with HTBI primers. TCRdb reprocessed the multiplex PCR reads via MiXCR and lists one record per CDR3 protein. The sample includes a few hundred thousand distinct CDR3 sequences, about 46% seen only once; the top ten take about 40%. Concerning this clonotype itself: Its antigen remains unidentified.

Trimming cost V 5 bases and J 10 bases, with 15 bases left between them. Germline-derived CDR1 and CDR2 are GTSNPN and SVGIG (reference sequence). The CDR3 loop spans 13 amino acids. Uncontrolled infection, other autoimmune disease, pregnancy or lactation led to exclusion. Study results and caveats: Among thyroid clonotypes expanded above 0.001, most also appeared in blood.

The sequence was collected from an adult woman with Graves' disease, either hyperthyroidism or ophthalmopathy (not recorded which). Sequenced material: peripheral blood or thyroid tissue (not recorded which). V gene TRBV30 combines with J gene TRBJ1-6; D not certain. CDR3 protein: CAWAPDFFSPLHF. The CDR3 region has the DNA TGTGCCTGGGCACCGGACTTTTTCTCACCCCTCCACTTT.